What follows describes a single T cell receptor beta chain. Antigen unknown. It was healthy bone marrow donors who served as donors. This sample was taken from a study of cytomegalovirus exposure and HLA in healthy donors. Broader study findings: Whilst most TCR sequences proved rare, a subset of public TCRs occurred across many donors. Indistinguishable V segments, including TRBV6-2 and TRBV6-3, were excluded.

V gave up 4 bases and J gave up 4 bases, with 14 bases separating them. This CDR3 comprises 15 residues. Germline-derived CDR1 and CDR2 are SNHLY and FYNNEI. The PCR contained 60 Vbeta and 13 Jbeta primers. The assay was immunoSEQ multiplex PCR, and TCRdb's table has in-frame clones only and misses some. Of 100,000 or so clones listed, 75% to 80% are singletons. The TCR comes from a middle-aged woman in good health and CMV-seropositive. Sequencing was performed on PBMCs. The genes are TRBV2 and TRBJ1-3; TRBD1 is a possible D gene (5 bases). CDR3 sequence reads: CASSGGGAAGNTIYF. The CDR3 DNA sequence: TGTGCCAGCAGTGGCGGCGGGGCGGCCGGAAACACCATATATTTT.